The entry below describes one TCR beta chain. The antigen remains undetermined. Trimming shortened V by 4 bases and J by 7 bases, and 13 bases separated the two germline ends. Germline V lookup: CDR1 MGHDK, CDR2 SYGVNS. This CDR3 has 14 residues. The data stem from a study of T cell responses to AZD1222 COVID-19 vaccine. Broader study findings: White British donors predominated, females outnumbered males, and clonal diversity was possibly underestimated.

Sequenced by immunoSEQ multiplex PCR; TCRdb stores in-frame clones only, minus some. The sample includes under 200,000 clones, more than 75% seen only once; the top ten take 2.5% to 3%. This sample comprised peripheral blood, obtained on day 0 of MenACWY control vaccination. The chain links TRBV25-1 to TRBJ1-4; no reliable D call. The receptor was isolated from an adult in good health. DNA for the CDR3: TGTGCCAGCAGTGCCGGAAGGGATCTTGAAAAACTGTTTTTT. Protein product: CASSAGRDLEKLFF.